The source of this T cell receptor beta chain is a study of blood T cell repertoires in COVID-19. Turning to the study itself: The samples span acute and convalescent COVID-19 from the United States, Italy and Spain. T cells, B-cell-depleted T cells, or PBMCs provided the cDNA or gDNA that served as material.

The CDR3 consists of 15 residues. Unmatched junction bases numbered 3, after V lost 6 bases and J lost 1 base. Germline V gene data show CDR1 as SNHLY and CDR2 as FYNNEI. In the authors' methods: Reference gene primer amplification yielded estimated nucleated cell counts. The repertoire was sequenced with immunoSEQ multiplex PCR; TCRdb's copy has only in-frame clones and lacks some. V and J calls and clone size come straight from that table; D and trimming were deduced from the DNA. The data show fewer than 200,000 clones, with 84% seen just once and roughly 7.7% held by the top ten. The V and J genes are TRBV2 and TRBJ2-2; 9 positions match TRBD2. Sequenced input: peripheral blood. The TCR comes from a man aged 40-49 years who had recovered from COVID-19. The CDR3 region is CASRSTSGNTGELFF. CDR3 DNA: TGTGCCAGCAGATCGACTAGCGGGAACACCGGGGAGCTGTTTTTT.